A single sample is the source of the 28 T cell receptor beta chains below, sequenced in a study of shared clonotypes between healthy human individuals. Only in-frame clones appear in the TCRdb table, and some are missing; sequencing was by immunoSEQ multiplex PCR. The sample has 550,000 to 800,000 clones, around 91% seen once. The sequencing input was memory CD8+ T cells from PBMCs. Subset reported: CD45RO+ cells pooled with CCR7-negative TemRA cells. All receptors derive from a man between 18 and 35 years old in good health. Some clones in this sample may be carry-over from other donors' samples.

In nucleotides, the CDR3 is TGCGCCAGCAGCTATGGGACTAGCGGGAGTACAGATACGCAGTATTTT. Protein product: CASSYGTSGSTDTQYF. The chain employs TRBV5-1 and TRBJ2-3; 14 nucleotides align to TRBD2. Trimming removed 3 bases from V and 3 bases from J; junction bases left unmatched: 3. The CDR3 loop spans 16 amino acids. CDR1 and CDR2 (germline): SGHRS, YFSETQ.

V is TRBV7-9 and J is TRBJ1-1; no firm D call. CDR3 length equals 14 residues. Germline values: CDR1 SEHNR, CDR2 FQNEAQ (reference sequence). Trimming took 2 bases from V and 2 from J, leaving 9 bases between them. CDR3 amino acids: CASSLPEINTEAFF. CDR3 sequence (DNA): TGTGCCAGCAGCTTACCCGAAATAAACACTGAAGCTTTCTTT.

The V gene is TRBV21-1, the J gene TRBJ2-7; TRBD1 is the table's D call, not checked against the DNA. TRBV21-1 is a recognized pseudogene. The CDR3 runs to 20 residues. This CDR3 reads CASSKEFGGQGATFSYEQYF. The CDR3 region has the DNA TGTGCCAGCAGCAAAGAGTTTGGGGGACAGGGTGCCACCTTTTCCTACGAGCAGTACTTC.

This clone was seen a few times. Additional DNA sequences in this sample encode the identical CDR3. The V and J genes are TRBV10-3 and TRBJ1-1; a weak D match, TRBD1 (5 bases). The CDR3 runs 13 residues. From germline, CDR1 is ENHRY and CDR2 SYGVKD. Between the trimmed V and J ends, which lost 4 bases and 0 bases, there was a span of 6 bases. This chain's CDR3 is CAISGTLNTEAFF. CDR3 DNA sequence: TGTGCCATCAGTGGGACATTGAACACTGAAGCTTTCTTT.

The rearrangement uses TRBV11-2 and TRBJ1-4; D not resolved. V was cut by 1 base and J by 5 bases, with 11 bases left in between. The CDR3 loop spans 15 amino acids. Per germline, CDR1 SGHAT and CDR2 FQNNGV. The CDR3 sequence: CASSLAGQLNEKLFF. In DNA form, the CDR3 reads TGTGCCAGCAGCTTAGCGGGCCAGTTGAATGAAAAACTGTTTTTT.

The chain combines TRBV28 with TRBJ1-2, with a tentative D call TRBD1 (5 bases). CDR1 and CDR2 from the germline V gene are MDHEN and SYDVKM. CDR3 length: 15 amino acids. Trimming pared 1 base from V and 0 bases from J, leaving 9 bases between. CDR3 amino acids: CASSLSPGTNYGYTF. CDR3 coding DNA: TGTGCCAGCAGTTTATCCCCAGGGACTAACTATGGCTACACCTTC.

A few counts support this clone. The chain links TRBV10-3 to TRBJ1-2, with D tentatively TRBD1 (5 bases). Germline lookup yields CDR1 ENHRY and CDR2 SYGVKD. Trimming cost V 5 bases and J 8 bases, with 15 bases left between them. The CDR3 runs 13 residues. CDR3 bases: TGTGCCATCAGTATTGAGCGGGGGGTAGGCTACACCTTC. It translates to CAISIERGVGYTF.

V gene TRBV28 combines with J gene TRBJ2-1, with 10 bases identical to TRBD2. V was clipped by 10 bases and J by 9 bases; unmatched bases: 12. Germline V CDR1 and CDR2: MDHEN, SYDVKM. The CDR3 consists of 14 residues. The CDR3 reads CATRGASGSGEQFF. The CDR3 coding sequence is TGTGCCACCCGCGGGGCTAGCGGGAGCGGTGAGCAGTTCTTC.

The J gene is TRBJ2-1, the V gene TRBV7-3, with TRBD2 matching over 11 bases. Per the germline V gene, CDR1 is SGHTA and CDR2 is FQGTGA. Losses at the gene ends were 3 bases for V and 8 bases for J; bases not matched to a gene: 6. CDR3 length: 15 residues. The CDR3 spells CASSFTSGSIDEQFF. CDR3 DNA: TGTGCCAGCAGCTTTACTAGCGGGAGTATTGATGAGCAGTTCTTC.

The J gene is TRBJ1-5, the V gene TRBV19, with D unclear. There are 15 residues in the CDR3. The V and J ends lost 0 bases and 2 bases respectively, with 8 bases between them. Per germline, CDR1 LNHDA and CDR2 SQIVND (reference sequence). In DNA form, the CDR3 reads TGTGCCAGTAGTATAGATAGACGGGGCAATCAGCCCCAGCATTTT. Translating gives CASSIDRRGNQPQHF.

The chain combines TRBV5-1 with TRBJ2-5; 8 bases map to TRBD1. This CDR3 spans 14 amino acids. Trimming cost V 4 bases and J 1 base; bases outside gene matches: 3. CDR1 and CDR2 from the germline V gene are SGHRS and YFSETQ. CDR3 sequence: CASSRQGSQETQYF. In DNA form, the CDR3 reads TGCGCCAGCAGCAGACAGGGGAGCCAAGAGACCCAGTACTTC.

The rearrangement links TRBV11-3 to TRBJ1-5; D not certain. CDR3 size: 12 residues. Between the trimmed V and J ends, which lost 1 base and 5 bases, there was a span of 3 bases. Germline V CDR1 and CDR2: SGHNT, YENEEA. CDR3 coding DNA: TGTGCCAGCAGCTTAGGGGATCAGCCCCAGCATTTT. It translates to CASSLGDQPQHF.

This chain links TRBV27 with TRBJ2-3; 10 bases fit TRBD2. There are 16 residues in the CDR3. Germline V lookup: CDR1 MNHEY, CDR2 SMNVEV (reference sequence). With V trimmed by 4 bases and J by 2 bases, 6 bases remained unmatched. The CDR3 loop is CASSSLGLAATDTQYF. The CDR3 DNA follows: TGTGCCAGCAGTTCACTTGGACTAGCGGCCACAGATACGCAGTATTTT.

The gene calls are TRBV19 and TRBJ2-1, with D perhaps assigned TRBD1 or TRBD2 (6 bases each). Between the trimmed V and J ends, which lost 4 bases and 0 bases, there was a span of 19 bases. CDR1 is LNHDA and CDR2 is SQIVND in the germline V gene (reference sequence). The CDR3 contains 18 residues. Here the CDR3 DNA reads TGTGCCAGTAGTAACGAGGGGGAGGCCGGAACCTCCTACAATGAGCAGTTCTTC. Protein: CASSNEGEAGTSYNEQFF.

CDR3 protein: CASSPGRVGLSNQPQHF. The DNA for the CDR3 is TGTGCCAGCAGCCCCGGGAGGGTAGGGTTAAGCAATCAGCCCCAGCATTTT. This chain links TRBV7-8 with TRBJ1-5; D gene uncertain. Trimming took off 5 bases at V and 1 base at J, with 18 bases between the two ends. Germline V gene lookup returns CDR1 SGHVS and CDR2 FQNEAQ. The CDR3 extends over 17 amino acids.

The chain employs TRBV7-9 and TRBJ1-4, with 8 bases lining up with TRBD1. Germline V gives CDR1 SEHNR, CDR2 FQNEAQ (reference sequence). J was trimmed by 0 bases and V by 6 bases; bases with no gene match: 9. This CDR3 spans 17 amino acids. The chain's CDR3 is CASRPRQGSATNEKLFF. The DNA of the CDR3 is TGTGCCAGCAGGCCTAGACAGGGGTCGGCAACTAATGAAAAACTGTTTTTT.

The rearrangement links TRBV7-9 to TRBJ1-2, with D unclear. V was clipped by 1 base and J by 2 bases, with 8 bases between them. Per germline, CDR1 SEHNR and CDR2 FQNEAQ (reference sequence). This CDR3 contains 14 residues. The CDR3 region is CASSLGSSNYGYTF. The CDR3 DNA follows: TGTGCCAGCAGCTTAGGCAGTTCCAACTATGGCTACACCTTC.

The chain carries TRBV9 and TRBJ2-1; 14 bases are a match to TRBD2. V shed 4 bases and J 6 bases; nucleotides not matched to a gene: 3. The CDR3 has 15 amino acids. Germline CDR1 and CDR2: SGDLS and YYNGEE. As DNA, the CDR3 is TGTGCCAGCAGCCCTGGGACTAGCGGGGGCAATGAGCAGTTCTTC. This sequence encodes CASSPGTSGGNEQFF.

This chain uses TRBV5-4 with TRBJ2-3, with D perhaps being TRBD1 or TRBD2 (6 bases each). CDR1 SGHNT and CDR2 YYREEE come from the germline V gene (reference sequence). The CDR3 extends over 13 amino acids. V was shortened by 4 bases and J by 6 bases, with 12 bases between the two germline ends. The CDR3 DNA sequence: TGTGCCAGCAGCCTCGGGGGCGAGGATACGCAGTATTTT. Protein product: CASSLGGEDTQYF.

The V gene is TRBV7-2, the J gene TRBJ2-7; D gene ambiguous. V lost 3 bases, J lost 3 bases, and 15 bases lay in between. The CDR3 has 15 amino acids. Germline CDR1 SGHTA, CDR2 FQGNSA. CDR3 DNA: TGTGCCAGCAGCTTTAGGTCAGACATCCTCTACGAGCAGTACTTC. Its protein is CASSFRSDILYEQYF.

This sequence joins TRBV5-4 and TRBJ2-3; 8 bases fit TRBD2. Germline-derived CDR1 and CDR2 are SGHNT and YYREEE (reference sequence). This CDR3 region has 16 residues. After removal of 4 bases from V and 3 bases from J, the junction contained 10 bases not matched to a gene. CDR3 in DNA: TGTGCCAGCAGCCCCCGTACGCGGGAGGTGACAGATACGCAGTATTTT. Encoded protein: CASSPRTREVTDTQYF.

This rearrangement joins TRBV4-3 to TRBJ1-2; 7 positions match TRBD1. Germline lookup yields CDR1 LGHNA and CDR2 YSLEER. The J segment lost 0 bases and the V segment lost 3 bases, leaving 25 bases of the junction unmatched. The CDR3 totals 22 residues. The CDR3 spells CASSQELNRDREGALANYGYTF. The CDR3 nucleotides read TGCGCCAGCAGCCAGGAACTCAACCGGGACAGAGAAGGCGCTTTAGCTAACTATGGCTACACCTTC.

A single count supports this clone. This rearrangement joins TRBV25-1 to TRBJ2-1, with a weak D call TRBD1 (5 bases). This CDR3 is built from 13 residues. The V end was cut by 4 bases, the J end by 7 bases, with 11 bases between. Germline V gene data show CDR1 as MGHDK and CDR2 as SYGVNS. In DNA form, the CDR3 reads TGTGCCAGCAGTGCAGGGTCGTCGAATGAGCAGTTCTTC. Translation gives CASSAGSSNEQFF.

The chain carries TRBV6-1 and TRBJ2-7, with 7 positions matching TRBD1. V was pared by 5 bases and J by 0 bases, with 4 bases of the junction left unmatched. Germline V gene data show CDR1 as MNHNS and CDR2 as SASEGT. This CDR3 region has 14 residues. The CDR3 protein is CASSKTGNSYEQYF. The CDR3 DNA follows: TGTGCCAGCAGTAAGACAGGGAACTCCTACGAGCAGTACTTC.

The count of this clone is one. The chain joins TRBV11-2 to TRBJ2-1; D may be TRBD1 (5 bases). The length of the CDR3 is 13 residues. Germline lookup yields CDR1 SGHAT and CDR2 FQNNGV. Deletions cut 3 bases from V and 6 bases from J, with 9 bases between. This CDR3 is CASSLGLANEQFF. The CDR3 DNA follows: TGTGCCAGCAGCTTGGGGCTCGCCAATGAGCAGTTCTTC.

The chain is built from TRBV29-1 and TRBJ2-7; weak D call: TRBD1 (8 bases). Germline V gene lookup returns CDR1 SQVTM and CDR2 ANQGSEA. Trimming left V 4 bases short and J 4 bases short, with 14 bases between. There are 13 residues in the CDR3. The CDR3 bases are TGCAGCGTTGTGACAGGGGAGGGGTACGAGCAGTACTTC. Translation gives CSVVTGEGYEQYF.

The chain links TRBV9 to TRBJ2-7, with 8 bases matching TRBD1. CDR3 length: 15 amino acids. Germline V gene sequence: CDR1 SGDLS, CDR2 YYNGEE. J was trimmed by 5 bases and V by 4 bases; bases with no gene match: 11. The CDR3 region is CASSPGGQGANEQYF. CDR3 DNA sequence: TGTGCCAGCAGCCCAGGAGGCCAGGGGGCGAACGAGCAGTACTTC. The full variable domain, in which reference TRBV9 and TRBJ2-7 provide the parts outside the CDR3, is DSGVTQTPKHLITATGQRVTLRCSPRSGDLSVYWYQQSLDQGLQFLIQYYNGEERAKGNILERFSAQQFPDLHSELNLSSLELGDSALYFCASSPGGQGANEQYFGPGTRLTVT.

This chain uses TRBV27 with TRBJ2-7, with D perhaps matching TRBD1 or TRBD2 (5 bases each). Looked up from germline, CDR1 is MNHEY and CDR2 is SMNVEV (reference sequence). Trimming stripped 3 bases from V and 3 bases from J, with 12 bases between. This CDR3 region has 14 residues. This chain's CDR3 is CASSLGRDHYEQYF. CDR3 DNA: TGTGCCAGCAGTTTGGGCAGGGACCACTACGAGCAGTACTTC.